Presented here are 17 T cell receptor beta chains from one specimen sequenced in a study of T cells in Graves' hyperthyroidism and ophthalmopathy. Amplified TCR beta CDR3 regions came from RNA transcripts. First-round RT-PCR targeting the TCR CDR3 was performed with the HTBI primer set. TCRdb independently ran MiXCR on the multiplex PCR reads; one entry per CDR3 protein. The sample contains about 620,000 distinct CDR3 sequences, around 15% of which appear only once. The sequencing input was blood. The receptors stem from a woman in her twenties or thirties with Graves' hyperthyroidism.

The CDR3 DNA reads as TGTGCCAGCTCACCAACCAAGGTCCGAGATAGCAATCAGCCCCAGCATTTT. Amino acid sequence: CASSPTKVRDSNQPQHF. This chain connects TRBV18 to TRBJ1-5, with D hard to call. Per the germline V gene, CDR1 is KGHSH and CDR2 is LQKENI. This CDR3 is built from 17 residues. The V gene lost 2 bases and the J gene lost 0 bases, with 14 bases spanning the gap.

This clonotype was counted between two and nine times. This rearrangement joins TRBV27 to TRBJ2-7; D is possibly TRBD1 or TRBD2 (5 bases each). CDR1 is MNHEY, CDR2 SMNVEV, per germline (reference sequence). The V and J ends lost 3 bases and 1 base respectively, with 13 bases between them. The CDR3 spans 15 residues. The CDR3 bases are TGTGCCAGCAGTTTGTCGGGGCTAGGGTCCTACGAGCAGTACTTC. It specifies CASSLSGLGSYEQYF.

This sequence joins TRBV4-1 and TRBJ2-2, with D possibly TRBD1 on 5 matching bases. The CDR3 loop spans 17 amino acids. V was shortened by 1 base and J by 5 bases, with 17 bases between the two germline ends. The germline V gene encodes CDR1 MGHRA and CDR2 YSYEKL. For the CDR3, the DNA is TGCGCCAGCAGCCAAGGAAGGGGTCCCCTGGGAACCGGGGAGCTGTTTTTT. Translated: CASSQGRGPLGTGELFF.

This clonotype was seen many times. The V and J genes are TRBV9 and TRBJ2-7; D is perhaps TRBD1 (5 bases). The V end lost 0 bases, the J end lost 3 bases, and 13 bases lay between the germline ends. Germline V gene data show CDR1 as SGDLS and CDR2 as YYNGEE. The CDR3 is 15 amino acids. The CDR3 spells CASSVAHQGNYEQYF. The CDR3 nucleotides read TGTGCCAGCAGCGTAGCGCATCAGGGAAACTACGAGCAGTACTTC.

The table lists this clonotype with many counts. The genes are TRBV5-1 and TRBJ2-7; 7 bases agree with TRBD1. This CDR3 comprises 15 residues. The germline gives CDR1 SGHRS, CDR2 YFSETQ. The junction had 5 bases not matched to a gene; V was cut back by 0 bases and J by 2 bases. CDR3 in amino acids: CASSLAQTGTYEQYF. Here the CDR3 DNA reads TGCGCCAGCAGCTTGGCCCAGACAGGGACCTACGAGCAGTACTTC.

This clonotype was observed many times. This rearrangement joins TRBV6-1 to TRBJ1-5, with D unresolved. This CDR3 region has 14 residues. Trimming removed 8 bases at V and 4 bases at J, with 15 bases between. The germline gives CDR1 MNHNS, CDR2 SASEGT. CDR3 protein: CASRIASSNQPQHF. The CDR3 DNA follows: TGTGCCAGCCGAATCGCTAGTTCAAATCAGCCCCAGCATTTT.

This clonotype was recorded at least ten times. This chain connects TRBV12-3 or TRBV12-4 to TRBJ2-7, with D possibly matching TRBD1 (5 bases). Trimming removed 6 bases at V and 7 bases at J, with 10 bases between. The CDR3 has 11 amino acids. The CDR3 sequence: CASSQGSEQYF. CDR3 DNA: TGTGCCAGCAGCCAGGGAAGTGAGCAGTACTTC.

This clonotype was found many times. CDR3 sequence reads: CASRGGAHTQYF. The DNA of the CDR3 is TGCGCCAGCAGAGGGGGCGCCCATACGCAGTATTTT. J is TRBJ2-3 and V is TRBV5-1, with 7 bases that match TRBD1. Per germline, CDR1 SGHRS and CDR2 YFSETQ. The J segment lost 7 bases and the V segment lost 5 bases, leaving 4 bases of the junction unmatched. The CDR3 covers 12 residues.

The sample holds many counts of this clonotype. J is TRBJ2-7 and V is TRBV28, with 10 nucleotides matching TRBD1. Trimming at V came to 5 bases and at J to 3 bases, leaving 4 bases not matched to a gene. This CDR3 region has 14 residues. In germline, CDR1 is MDHEN, CDR2 SYDVKM. CDR3 in DNA: TGTGCCAGCAGTATCGACAGGGGGCTCTACGAGCAGTACTTC. This sequence encodes CASSIDRGLYEQYF.

In this sample, this clonotype turned up many times. The V call is TRBV5-1, the J call TRBJ1-5; no reliable D call. The V and J ends lost 0 bases and 3 bases respectively, with 4 bases between them. Per germline, CDR1 SGHRS and CDR2 YFSETQ. CDR3 length: 13 amino acids. The CDR3 loop reads CASSLEANQPQHF. The CDR3 DNA reads TGCGCCAGCAGCTTGGAGGCCAATCAGCCCCAGCATTTT.

This clonotype was observed at least ten times. The CDR3: CASSFRVRTDTQYF. In DNA form, the CDR3 reads TGTGCCAGCAGCTTCCGGGTTCGCACAGATACGCAGTATTTT. V is TRBV11-2 and J is TRBJ2-3, with D uncertain. Germline assignment: CDR1 SGHAT and CDR2 FQNNGV. The length of the CDR3 is 14 residues. The V end lost 3 bases, the J end lost 1 base, and 8 bases lay between the germline ends.

The chain links TRBV11-3 to TRBJ1-5; D is ambiguous. The CDR3 is 20 amino acids. Germline loops: CDR1 SGHNT, CDR2 YENEEA. The germline V and J ends were trimmed by 1 base and 4 bases, with 26 bases remaining between them. Written as DNA, the CDR3 is TGTGCCAGCAGCTTAGTTGAGGTTTGGGCCATGGACCGAAGAAATCAGCCCCAGCATTTT. Its translation: CASSLVEVWAMDRRNQPQHF.

This clonotype appeared many times. This chain links TRBV12-3 or TRBV12-4 with TRBJ1-1, with D unclear. This CDR3 region has 13 residues. Trimming took off 6 bases at V and 0 bases at J, with 8 bases between the two ends. In DNA form, the CDR3 reads TGTGCCAGCAGAATACAGTTGAACACTGAAGCTTTCTTT. It encodes CASRIQLNTEAFF.

This clonotype appeared many times. The chain recombines TRBV6-5 with TRBJ1-5, with D perhaps matching TRBD1 (5 bases). The ends were cut back, 2 bases at V and 3 bases at J, with 11 bases in the middle. The CDR3 loop spans 15 amino acids. CDR1 MNHEY and CDR2 SVGAGI come from the germline V gene. CDR3 protein: CASSYAGHPNQPQHF. In DNA, the CDR3 is TGTGCCAGCAGTTACGCGGGGCACCCCAATCAGCCCCAGCATTTT.

The chain recombines TRBV6-1 with TRBJ2-7, with 8 bases identical to TRBD1. V lost 6 bases and J lost 7; bases outside the gene matches: 11. Germline V gene sequence: CDR1 MNHNS, CDR2 SASEGT. The CDR3 extends over 14 amino acids. In DNA form, the CDR3 reads TGTGCCAGCAGCAGACAGGGGCCGGGTGGGGAGCAGTACTTC. It specifies CASSRQGPGGEQYF.

The V call is TRBV30, the J call TRBJ1-4; no clear D gene. V gave up 0 bases and J gave up 4 bases, with 12 bases separating them. CDR3 length equals 15 residues. In germline, CDR1 is GTSNPN, CDR2 SVGIG (reference sequence). The CDR3 protein is CAWSVPELLNEKLFF. CDR3 nucleotides: TGTGCCTGGAGTGTACCGGAGTTACTTAATGAAAAACTGTTTTTT.

This clonotype was recorded a few times. The rearrangement uses TRBV27 and TRBJ2-7, with D perhaps matching TRBD1 or TRBD2 (5 bases each). V dropped 4 bases and J dropped 3 bases, with 22 bases sitting between them. The CDR3 is 17 amino acids. Germline V gene lookup returns CDR1 MNHEY and CDR2 SMNVEV (reference sequence). The DNA for the CDR3 is TGTGCCAGCAGTTCCTCCATTCCGCCGGGACGGGACTACGAGCAGTACTTC. It codes for CASSSSIPPGRDYEQYF.